This T cell receptor (beta chain) was sequenced for a study of cytomegalovirus exposure and HLA in healthy donors. For the study at large: Approximately 180 million T cells yielded some 100 million unique TCR beta sequences, as an earlier analysis found. Among the roughly 380 donors who were genotyped, over 70% fell in the genetic ancestry cluster that is associated with self-reported Caucasian donors.

The CDR3 is 16 residues long. CDR1 SNHLY and CDR2 FYNNEI come from the germline V gene. V was pared by 3 bases and J by 4 bases, with 7 bases of the junction left unmatched. To note about this clone: The target antigen is unknown.

Primers for the PCR totalled 60 Vbeta and 13 Jbeta. Assay used: immunoSEQ multiplex PCR; TCRdb lists only in-frame clones, some missing. This sample carries about 160,000 clones, approximately 80% of them seen once, and the ten largest clones take roughly 2.1%. Study-wide findings and caveats: Rates of TCR association differed by HLA locus in a later analysis, with DRB1 highest and HLA-C lowest. Reported results showed that the classifier diagnosed cytomegalovirus status with high specificity and sensitivity.

The chain uses TRBV2 and TRBJ2-1; 9 nucleotides align to TRBD2. The TCR originated in a man between 50 and 59 years old in good health and CMV-seropositive. Sequenced sample: PBMCs. The CDR3 loop is CASSDSAGGLYNEQFF. The CDR3 DNA reads TGTGCCAGCAGTGATTCAGCGGGGGGCCTTTACAATGAGCAGTTCTTC.